The next 20 T cell receptor beta chains were all read from a single sample in a study of blood T cells in healthy people across ages. A J-beta primer mix and a sample-barcoded 5' primer were used in a second PCR of about 7 to 12 cycles. TCRdb re-derived calls from the 5' RACE reads in MiXCR, one entry per CDR3 protein. The sample lists about 1.1 million distinct CDR3 sequences; roughly two fifths were seen once. What was sequenced was blood. The receptors derive from a man between 18 and 35 years old in good health.

The rearrangement links TRBV27 to TRBJ2-2; D remains unclear. CDR3 size: 15 residues. V shed 2 bases and J shed 1 base, with 8 bases lying between them. Germline lookup yields CDR1 MNHEY and CDR2 SMNVEV (reference sequence). In DNA, the CDR3 is TGTGCCAGCAGTTTACAGAGAAAGAACACCGGGGAGCTGTTTTTT. This sequence encodes CASSLQRKNTGELFF.

This clonotype was counted between two and nine times. This chain links TRBV7-8 with TRBJ2-1; the D gene is possibly TRBD1 (6 bases). The germline V and J ends were trimmed by 5 bases and 2 bases, with 16 bases remaining between them. The CDR3 loop spans 16 amino acids. The V gene's germline CDR1 is SGHVS and CDR2 FQNEAQ. The CDR3 coding sequence is TGTGCCAGCAGCGCATACAGGGATTCTACCTACAATGAGCAGTTCTTC. This translates into CASSAYRDSTYNEQFF.

J is TRBJ1-1 and V is TRBV7-9; no reliable D call. The CDR3 runs 13 residues. Trimming removed 5 bases at V and 3 bases at J, with 10 bases between. Germline CDR1 is SEHNR and CDR2 is FQNEAQ (reference sequence). This CDR3 is CASSRTYDTEAFF. The CDR3 bases are TGTGCCAGCAGCCGAACGTATGACACTGAAGCTTTCTTT.

The V gene is TRBV10-3, the J gene TRBJ1-2; no firm D call. The CDR3 is 16 residues long. Germline V gene lookup returns CDR1 ENHRY and CDR2 SYGVKD. Between the trimmed V and J ends, which lost 6 bases and 0 bases, there was a span of 17 bases. The CDR3 loop is CAISREDPRANYGYTF. The CDR3, as DNA: TGTGCCATCAGCCGCGAAGACCCGAGGGCTAACTATGGCTACACCTTC.

This chain joins TRBV30 and TRBJ1-3; possible D gene TRBD1, 5 bases. The length of the CDR3 is 16 residues. The V end was cut by 5 bases, the J end by 0 bases, with 17 bases between. Germline V gene sequence: CDR1 GTSNPN, CDR2 SVGIG (reference sequence). The CDR3 sequence is CAWGRPPRASGNTIYF. The CDR3 DNA follows: TGTGCCTGGGGACGCCCACCCAGGGCCTCTGGAAACACCATATATTTT.

V is TRBV19 and J is TRBJ2-5, with TRBD1 identical over 7 bases. Trimming at V came to 9 bases and at J to 11 bases, leaving 12 bases not matched to a gene. This CDR3 spans 12 amino acids. Per the germline V gene, CDR1 is LNHDA and CDR2 is SQIVND (reference sequence). CDR3 DNA: TGTGCCAGCCGACAGGGCGTAAATGAGCAGTACTTC. This codes for CASRQGVNEQYF.

The chain employs TRBV7-9 and TRBJ2-7, with D tentatively TRBD2 (5 bases). The CDR3 covers 13 residues. The germline V and J ends were trimmed by 1 base and 9 bases, with 13 bases remaining between them. The germline gives CDR1 SEHNR, CDR2 FQNEAQ (reference sequence). The chain's CDR3 is CASSLGSRGPQYF. The DNA for the CDR3 is TGTGCCAGCAGCTTAGGGAGTCGAGGGCCGCAGTACTTC.

Notes on this clonotype: The junction and the germline gene differ at one end; a read error may be behind it. The rearrangement uses TRBV6-5 and TRBJ2-1; D is unclear. The germline V gene has CDR1 MNHEY and CDR2 SVGAGI. This CDR3 is 13 amino acids long. CDR3 sequence (DNA): TGTGCCGGCAGTTACTCGAACGGGAATGAGCAGTTCTTC. Amino acid sequence: CAGSYSNGNEQFF.

This clonotype was counted many times. The V and J genes are TRBV6-6 and TRBJ2-6; D not resolved. The CDR3 spans 14 residues. V gave up 4 bases and J gave up 4 bases, with 8 bases separating them. Looked up from germline, CDR1 is MNHNY and CDR2 is SVGAGI (reference sequence). For the CDR3, the DNA is TGTGCCAGCAGTTCCAGACCGGGGGCCAACGTCCTGACTTTC. It specifies CASSSRPGANVLTF.

This clonotype was counted between two and nine times. This rearrangement joins TRBV30 to TRBJ2-4, with no clear D. The CDR3 covers 14 residues. Per germline, CDR1 GTSNPN and CDR2 SVGIG (reference sequence). V was shortened by 4 bases and J by 6 bases, with 16 bases between the two germline ends. The CDR3 reads CAWTSAFTINIQYF. DNA for the CDR3: TGTGCCTGGACGTCAGCGTTTACAATAAACATTCAGTACTTC. Full variable domain (remainder filled in from reference TRBV30 and TRBJ2-4): SQTIHQWPATLVQPVGSPLSLECTVEGTSNPNLYWYRQAAGRGLQLLFYSVGIGQISSEVPQNLSASRPQDRQFILSSKKLLLSDSGFYLCAWTSAFTINIQYFGAGTRLSVL.

This clonotype was observed at least ten times. The chain has TRBV7-2 and TRBJ2-5; no firm D call. The length of the CDR3 is 15 residues. CDR1 and CDR2 (germline): SGHTA, FQGNSA. The ends were cut back, 1 base at V and 6 bases at J, with 15 bases in the middle. The CDR3: CASSLDLLGSQTQYF. DNA of the CDR3: TGTGCCAGCAGCTTAGATTTATTGGGTAGCCAGACCCAGTACTTC.

The chain has TRBV20-1 and TRBJ1-1, with D possibly matching TRBD1 (6 bases). Germline V CDR1 and CDR2: DFQATT, SNEGSKA (reference sequence). Between the trimmed V and J ends, which lost 5 bases and 6 bases, there was a span of 19 bases. The CDR3 sequence is 14 residues long. The CDR3 nucleotides read TGCAGTGCTGCCCGAGGGGGGCGCTTCGCTGAAGCTTTCTTT. Its translation is CSAARGGRFAEAFF.

Concerning this clonotype: The junction departs from germline at one end; a sequencing error may be responsible. V is TRBV6-2 or TRBV6-3 and J is TRBJ2-7, with 7 bases that match TRBD1. Germline V lookup: CDR1 MNHEY, CDR2 SVGEGT. The CDR3 is made up of 16 amino acids. The CDR3 nucleotides read TGTGCCTGCAGTTACCCCGGACAGGAGATATTCTACGAGCAGTACTTC. It yields the protein CACSYPGQEIFYEQYF.

The J gene is TRBJ2-5, the V gene TRBV20-1; no clear D. From germline, CDR1 is DFQATT and CDR2 SNEGSKA (reference sequence). CDR3 length equals 13 residues. V dropped 3 bases and J dropped 5 bases, with 13 bases sitting between them. The CDR3 DNA reads as TGCAGTGCTAGCCCAGACGATTATGAGACCCAGTACTTC. Its protein is CSASPDDYETQYF.

This clonotype was found many times. J is TRBJ1-1 and V is TRBV20-1, with D unresolved. The CDR3 has 11 residues. The germline CDR1 and CDR2 sequences are DFQATT and SNEGSKA (reference sequence). Trimming stripped 3 bases from V and 3 bases from J, with 5 bases between. CDR3 sequence reads: CSARAYTEAFF. CDR3 nucleotide sequence: TGCAGTGCTAGGGCATACACTGAAGCTTTCTTT.

On this clonotype: A read error may produce the germline difference seen at one junction end. The V and J genes are TRBV4-3 and TRBJ1-2; no definite D call. This CDR3 comprises 15 residues. Looked up from germline, CDR1 is LGHNA and CDR2 is YSLEER. CDR3 loop: CAGSQEGHWADGYTF. The DNA of the CDR3 is TGCGCCGGCAGCCAAGAAGGTCATTGGGCAGATGGCTACACCTTC.

This clonotype appeared a few times. The rearrangement uses TRBV13 and TRBJ2-4; unclear D gene. Germline V gene data show CDR1 as PRHDT and CDR2 as FYEKMQ (reference sequence). This CDR3 region has 14 residues. V was trimmed by 5 bases and J by 8 bases, leaving 16 bases between them. CDR3 DNA sequence: TGTGCCAGCAGCACCCGCAGGTCCCGGGACATTCAGTACTTC. It specifies CASSTRRSRDIQYF.

This clonotype was seen repeatedly, ten times or more. The rearrangement joins TRBV29-1 to TRBJ2-3; D call uncertain. V was pared by 3 bases and J by 0 bases, with 10 bases between. In germline, CDR1 is SQVTM, CDR2 ANQGSEA. This CDR3 comprises 14 residues. The DNA for the CDR3 is TGCAGCGTTGATCCCGAACCTAGCACAGATACGCAGTATTTT. It codes for CSVDPEPSTDTQYF.

This clonotype was picked up many times. The chain uses TRBV5-1 and TRBJ2-1; no clear D gene. The length of the CDR3 is 13 residues. The germline V gene has CDR1 SGHRS and CDR2 YFSETQ. Trimming cost V 2 bases and J 5 bases, with 8 bases left between them. The CDR3: CASSFFTNNEQFF. CDR3 DNA: TGCGCCAGCAGCTTTTTCACAAACAATGAGCAGTTCTTC.

In regard to this clonotype: A read error may account for a junction end that differs from germline. The chain has TRBV5-1 and TRBJ1-5; TRBD1 might be the D (5 bases). In germline, CDR1 is SGHRS, CDR2 YFSETQ. The CDR3 is 14 residues long. This CDR3 reads CASNLEGLWQPQHF. CDR3 sequence (DNA): TGCGCCAGCAACTTGGAGGGGCTCTGGCAGCCCCAGCATTTT.